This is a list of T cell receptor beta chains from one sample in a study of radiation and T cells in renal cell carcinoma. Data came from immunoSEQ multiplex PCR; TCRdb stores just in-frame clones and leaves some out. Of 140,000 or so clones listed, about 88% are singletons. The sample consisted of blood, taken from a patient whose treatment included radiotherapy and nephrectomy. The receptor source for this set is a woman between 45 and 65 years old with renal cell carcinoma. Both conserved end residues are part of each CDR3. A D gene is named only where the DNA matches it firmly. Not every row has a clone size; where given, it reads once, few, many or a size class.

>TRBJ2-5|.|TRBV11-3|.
TGTGCCAGCAGCTTAGGCAGGGAGTGGAGAGAGACCCAGTACTTC
CASSLGREWRETQYF
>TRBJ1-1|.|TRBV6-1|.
TGTGCCAGCAGAACAGGGAACGAAGCTTTCTTT
CASRTGNEAFF
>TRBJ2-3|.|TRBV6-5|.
TGTGCCAGCACCCCCCCTAGCACAGATACGCAGTATTTT
CASTPPSTDTQYF
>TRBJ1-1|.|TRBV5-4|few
TGTGCCAGCAGCTGGGATTGGAACACTGAAGCTTTCTTT
CASSWDWNTEAFF
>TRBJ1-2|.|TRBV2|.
TGTGCCAGCAGTCCGGGAGCTAACTATGGCTACACCTTC
CASSPGANYGYTF
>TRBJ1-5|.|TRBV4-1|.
TGCGCCAGCAGCCAAGATTCGAGGGGGGCTCAGCCCCAGCATTTT
CASSQDSRGAQPQHF
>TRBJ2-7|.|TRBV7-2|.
TGTGCCAGCAGCTTAAGGGACTACGAGCAGTACTTC
CASSLRDYEQYF
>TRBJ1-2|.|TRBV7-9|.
TGTGCCAGCAGCGAAACCGGGAAGATCTATGGCTACACCTTC
CASSETGKIYGYTF
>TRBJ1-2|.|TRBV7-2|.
TGTGCCAGCAGCTACCACCGGGACACCTATGGCTACACCTTC
CASSYHRDTYGYTF
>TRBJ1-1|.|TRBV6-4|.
TGTGCCAGCAGTGACCGGACAAACACTGAAGCTTTCTTT
CASSDRTNTEAFF
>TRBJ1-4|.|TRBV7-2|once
TGTGCCAGCAGCGCCGACAAGGCAACTAATGAAAAACTGTTTTTT
CASSADKATNEKLFF
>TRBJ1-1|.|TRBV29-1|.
TGCAGCGTTACGGCGGGGAACACTGAAGCTTTCTTT
CSVTAGNTEAFF
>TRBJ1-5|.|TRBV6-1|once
TGTGCCAGCAGAAAACCAGCGGGTAGCAATCAGCCCCAGCATTTT
CASRKPAGSNQPQHF
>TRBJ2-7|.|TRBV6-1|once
TGTGCCAGCACCCTTCAGGGGGGTGGGGTTGAGCAGTACTTC
CASTLQGGGVEQYF
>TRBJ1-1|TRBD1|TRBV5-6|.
TGTGCCAGCAGCCACATTGGACAGGGAGGAGAGGACACTGAAGCTTTCTTT
CASSHIGQGGEDTEAFF
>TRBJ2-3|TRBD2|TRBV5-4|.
TGTGCCAGCAGCCTGGGACTAGCGGGGGCCACAGATACGCAGTATTTT
CASSLGLAGATDTQYF
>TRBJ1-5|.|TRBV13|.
TGTGCCAGCAGCTTACAAGGGGAGTCCCAGCATTTT
CASSLQGESQHF
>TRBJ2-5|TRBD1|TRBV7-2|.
TGTGCCAGCAGCCCCGGGACAGCTCCGAGGGGGCAGTACTTC
CASSPGTAPRGQYF
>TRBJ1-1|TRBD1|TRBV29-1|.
TGCAGCGTTGATTTCCTAGGGACAGGGCCGATTGGAGCTTTCTTT
CSVDFLGTGPIGAFF
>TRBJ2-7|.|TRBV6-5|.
TGTGCCAGCAGTTACTCGGGGGTTTCCTCCTACGAGCAGTACTTC
CASSYSGVSSYEQYF
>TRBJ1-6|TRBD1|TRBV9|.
TGTGCCAGCAGCCAATCGGGGGACAGGGGAGATTCACCCCTCCACTTT
CASSQSGDRGDSPLHF
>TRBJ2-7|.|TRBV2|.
TGTGCCAGCACTGACTCTATGGGGGGCTCCTACGAGCAGTACTTC
CASTDSMGGSYEQYF
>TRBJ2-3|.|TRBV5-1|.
TGCGCCAGCAGCAATTTAGCCACAGATACGCAGTATTTT
CASSNLATDTQYF
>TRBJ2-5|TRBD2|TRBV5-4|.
TGTGCCAGCAGCCTAGCGGGGGCGCAAGAGACCCAGTACTTC
CASSLAGAQETQYF
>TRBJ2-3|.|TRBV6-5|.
TGTGCCAGCAGTTACTTCGATACGCAGTATTTT
CASSYFDTQYF
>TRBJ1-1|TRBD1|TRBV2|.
TGTGCCAGCAGCCGGGACAGCCCTTATCTTGAAGCTTTCTTT
CASSRDSPYLEAFF
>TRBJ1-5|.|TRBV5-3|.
TGTGCCAGAAGCTGGGACGGTTACAATCAGCCCCAGCATTTT
CARSWDGYNQPQHF
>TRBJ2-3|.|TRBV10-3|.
TGTGCCATCAGTGAAGCTGATACGCAGTATTTT
CAISEADTQYF
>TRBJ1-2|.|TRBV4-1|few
TGCGCCAGCAGCCAAGATCCACAAGACTATGGCTACACCTTC
CASSQDPQDYGYTF
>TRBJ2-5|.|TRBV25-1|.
TGTGCCAGCAGTGAATACGGGGGTGGAGAGACCCAGTACTTC
CASSEYGGGETQYF
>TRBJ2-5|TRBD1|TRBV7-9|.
TGTGCCAGCAGCGGACAGGGTGCCTCGGAGACCCAGTACTTC
CASSGQGASETQYF
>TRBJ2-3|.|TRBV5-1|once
TGCGCCAGCAGCCCGAGCTCGGGACCCGAAGCAGATACGCAGTATTTT
CASSPSSGPEADTQYF
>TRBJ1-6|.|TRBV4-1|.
TGCGCCAGCAGCCAGGCCCGGACAGATTGGGAATCCTCCTTCCTACCCCTCCACTTT
CASSQARTDWESSFLPLHF